Shown below are 8 T cell receptor beta chains from a single sample sequenced in a study of blood T cell repertoires in COVID-19. Libraries were prepared by immunoSEQ multiplex PCR; TCRdb keeps only in-frame clonotypes and omits some of them. The repertoire holds more than 140,000 clones, with about 82% as singletons. The sequenced sample consisted of peripheral blood. The receptors stem from a woman aged 60-75 years with acute or convalescent COVID-19.

The chain recombines TRBV24-1 with TRBJ2-1; 8 bases agree with TRBD1. Germline loops: CDR1 KGHDR, CDR2 SFDVKD. J gave up 6 bases and V 5 bases, and 2 bases lay outside the gene matches. The CDR3 covers 13 residues. This chain's CDR3 is CATSGQGANEQFF. The CDR3 coding sequence is TGTGCCACCAGTGGTCAGGGGGCCAATGAGCAGTTCTTC.

The chain has TRBV3-1 (or the pseudogene TRBV3-2) and TRBJ1-5; D not certain. Between the trimmed V and J ends, which lost 1 base and 1 base, there was a span of 17 bases. The CDR3 covers 18 residues. Germline assignment: CDR1 LGHDT and CDR2 YNNKEL (reference sequence). CDR3 amino acids: CASSQVPRFRRSNQPQHF. The CDR3 DNA reads as TGTGCCAGCAGCCAAGTACCCCGGTTTCGGCGGAGCAATCAGCCCCAGCATTTT.

The chain links TRBV28 to TRBJ2-7; maybe TRBD1 (5 bases). The V gene's germline CDR1 is MDHEN and CDR2 SYDVKM. The CDR3 totals 15 residues. The ends were cut back, 3 bases at V and 1 base at J, with 13 bases in the middle. CDR3: CASSLFGARSYEQYF. As DNA, the CDR3 is TGTGCCAGCAGTTTGTTTGGGGCAAGGTCCTACGAGCAGTACTTC.

The gene calls are TRBV5-6 and TRBJ2-3, with no clear D. The V end lost 2 bases, the J end lost 3 bases, and 7 bases lay between the germline ends. The CDR3 is 13 amino acids. Looked up from germline, CDR1 is SGHDT and CDR2 is YYEEEE. This CDR3 is CASSFSRTDTQYF. CDR3 coding DNA: TGTGCCAGCAGCTTCTCCCGGACAGATACGCAGTATTTT.

The V call is TRBV15, the J call TRBJ2-7, with 8 positions matching TRBD2. Germline CDR1 and CDR2: LNHNV and YYDKDF (reference sequence). Trimming took 0 bases from V and 7 from J; bases not matched to a gene: 14. The length of the CDR3 is 17 residues. This CDR3 reads CATSRESPAGALGEQYF. The CDR3 DNA reads TGTGCCACCAGCAGAGAAAGCCCAGCGGGGGCCCTGGGGGAGCAGTACTTC.

This sequence joins TRBV18 and TRBJ2-3; D perhaps matches TRBD1 (5 bases). This CDR3 has 12 residues. Between the trimmed V and J ends, which lost 4 bases and 5 bases, there was a span of 7 bases. Germline V gene data show CDR1 as KGHSH and CDR2 as LQKENI. The CDR3 DNA reads as TGTGCCAGCTCACAGGGGCAAGATACGCAGTATTTT. Encoded protein: CASSQGQDTQYF.

The gene calls are TRBV6-5 and TRBJ2-3; TRBD1 aligns across 7 bases. This CDR3 has 14 residues. The V segment lost 6 bases and the J segment 1 base; nucleotides outside the gene matches: 4. Germline V gene lookup returns CDR1 MNHEY and CDR2 SVGAGI. The CDR3 loop is CASRTGKGTDTQYF. Here the CDR3 DNA reads TGTGCCAGCAGGACAGGGAAGGGCACAGATACGCAGTATTTT.

The chain recombines TRBV5-4 with TRBJ2-7; TRBD1 aligns across 8 bases. Trimming took 2 bases from V and 7 from J; bases not matched to a gene: 5. Germline CDR1 is SGHNT and CDR2 is YYREEE (reference sequence). CDR3 length: 13 amino acids. CDR3 sequence (DNA): TGTGCCAGCAGCTTCGAGACAGGGGTTGAGCAGTACTTC. It yields the protein CASSFETGVEQYF.